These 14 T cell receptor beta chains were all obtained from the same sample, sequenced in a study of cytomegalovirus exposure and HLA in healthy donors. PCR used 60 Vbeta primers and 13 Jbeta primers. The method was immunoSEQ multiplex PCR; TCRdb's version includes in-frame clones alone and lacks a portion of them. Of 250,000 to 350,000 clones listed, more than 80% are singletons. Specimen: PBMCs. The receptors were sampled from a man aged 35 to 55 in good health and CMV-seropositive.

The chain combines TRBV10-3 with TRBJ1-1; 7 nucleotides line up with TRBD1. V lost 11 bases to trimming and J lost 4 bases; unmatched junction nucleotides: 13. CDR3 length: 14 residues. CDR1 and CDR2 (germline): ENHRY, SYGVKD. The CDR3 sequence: CASRGTEKSTEAFF. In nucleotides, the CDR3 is TGTGCCTCACGAGGGACAGAGAAGAGCACTGAAGCTTTCTTT.

The CDR3 reads CASSLDRTEGYGYTF. CDR3 DNA sequence: TGTGCCAGCAGCTTAGACCGGACAGAAGGCTATGGCTACACCTTC. V gene TRBV7-3 combines with J gene TRBJ1-2; D perhaps matches TRBD1 (6 bases). Germline CDR1 and CDR2: SGHTA and FQGTGA. CDR3 length: 15 residues. Trimming took off 2 bases at V and 4 bases at J, with 14 bases between the two ends.

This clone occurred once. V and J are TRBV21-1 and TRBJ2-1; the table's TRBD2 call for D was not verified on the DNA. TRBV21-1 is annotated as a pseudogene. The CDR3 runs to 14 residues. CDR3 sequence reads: CASSTSSGKNEQFF. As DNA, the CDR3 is TGTGCCAGCAGCACCTCTAGCGGGAAAAATGAGCAGTTCTTC.

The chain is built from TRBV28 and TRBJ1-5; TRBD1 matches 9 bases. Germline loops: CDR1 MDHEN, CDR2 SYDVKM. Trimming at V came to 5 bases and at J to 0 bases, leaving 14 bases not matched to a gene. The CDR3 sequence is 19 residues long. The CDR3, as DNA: TGTGCCAGCAGTGACCGGGACAGGGCATCGGAGTATAGCAATCAGCCCCAGCATTTT. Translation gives CASSDRDRASEYSNQPQHF.

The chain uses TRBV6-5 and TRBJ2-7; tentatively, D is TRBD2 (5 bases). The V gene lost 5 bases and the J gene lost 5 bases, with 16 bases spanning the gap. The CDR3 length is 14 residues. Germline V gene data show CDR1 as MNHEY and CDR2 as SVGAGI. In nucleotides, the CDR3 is TGTGCCAGCAGTCCCCGGGTCCCCGGGGACGAGCAGTACTTC. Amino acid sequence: CASSPRVPGDEQYF.

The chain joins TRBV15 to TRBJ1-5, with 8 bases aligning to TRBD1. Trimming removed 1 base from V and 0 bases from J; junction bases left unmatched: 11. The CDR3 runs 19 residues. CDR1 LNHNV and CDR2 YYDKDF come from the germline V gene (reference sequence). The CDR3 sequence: CATSRVRGTGDHSNQPQHF. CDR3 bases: TGTGCCACCAGCAGAGTTCGAGGGACAGGTGATCATAGCAATCAGCCCCAGCATTTT.

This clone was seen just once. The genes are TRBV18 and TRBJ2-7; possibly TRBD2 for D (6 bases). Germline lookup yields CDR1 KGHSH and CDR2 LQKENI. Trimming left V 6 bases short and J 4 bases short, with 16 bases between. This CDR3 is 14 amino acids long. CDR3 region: CASSPGAGGYEQYF. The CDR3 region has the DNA TGTGCCAGCTCCCCAGGAGCGGGTGGATACGAGCAGTACTTC.

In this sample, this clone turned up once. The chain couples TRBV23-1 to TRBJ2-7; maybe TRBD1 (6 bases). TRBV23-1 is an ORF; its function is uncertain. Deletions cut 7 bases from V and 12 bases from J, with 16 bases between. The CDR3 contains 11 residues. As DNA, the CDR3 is TGCGCCAGCATCCCACCGGGACAATGGTACTTC. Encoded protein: CASIPPGQWYF.

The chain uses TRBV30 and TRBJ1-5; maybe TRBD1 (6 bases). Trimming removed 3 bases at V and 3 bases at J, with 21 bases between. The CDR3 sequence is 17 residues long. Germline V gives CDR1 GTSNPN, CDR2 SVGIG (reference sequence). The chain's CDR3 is CAWRARVGTNNNQPQHF. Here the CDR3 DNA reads TGTGCCTGGAGGGCCCGGGTAGGGACAAATAACAATCAGCCCCAGCATTTT.

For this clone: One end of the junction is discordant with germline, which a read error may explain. The CDR3 is CSSSLDRIPYEQYF. CDR3 in DNA: TGTTCCAGCAGCTTAGACAGGATCCCCTACGAGCAGTACTTC. V and J are TRBV7-9 and TRBJ2-7; TRBD1 is a possible D gene (6 bases). This CDR3 is 14 amino acids long. Germline V gene lookup returns CDR1 SEHNR and CDR2 FQNEAQ (reference sequence).

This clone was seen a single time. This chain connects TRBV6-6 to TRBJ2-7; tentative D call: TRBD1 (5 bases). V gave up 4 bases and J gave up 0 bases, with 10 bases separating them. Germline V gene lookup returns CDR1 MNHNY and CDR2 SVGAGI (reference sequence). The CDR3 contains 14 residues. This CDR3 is CASSWADSSYEQYF. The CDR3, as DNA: TGTGCCAGCAGTTGGGCAGACAGCTCCTACGAGCAGTACTTC.

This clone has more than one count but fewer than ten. The CDR3 region has the DNA TGTGCCACCACCACAAGACAGGGGTTTGAAGCTTTCTTT. Translating gives CATTTRQGFEAFF. The rearrangement links TRBV15 to TRBJ1-1; 8 bases are a match to TRBD1. The CDR3 covers 13 residues. From germline, CDR1 is LNHNV and CDR2 YYDKDF (reference sequence). Losses at the gene ends were 7 bases for V and 7 bases for J; bases not matched to a gene: 8.

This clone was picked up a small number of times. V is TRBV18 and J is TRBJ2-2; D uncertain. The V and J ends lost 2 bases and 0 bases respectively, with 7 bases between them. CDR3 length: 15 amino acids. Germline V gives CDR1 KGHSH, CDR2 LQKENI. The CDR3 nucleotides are TGTGCCAGCTCACCAACAGCCACGAACACCGGGGAGCTGTTTTTT. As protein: CASSPTATNTGELFF.

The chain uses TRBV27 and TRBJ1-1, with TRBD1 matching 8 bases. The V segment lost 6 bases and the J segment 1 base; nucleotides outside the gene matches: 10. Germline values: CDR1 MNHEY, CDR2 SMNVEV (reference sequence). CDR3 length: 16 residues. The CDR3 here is CASRGYYRGRNTEAFF. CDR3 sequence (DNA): TGTGCCAGCAGAGGTTATTACAGGGGGAGGAACACTGAAGCTTTCTTT.